What follows describes a single T cell receptor beta chain. The sample originates from a study of blood T cell repertoires in COVID-19. Study-wide background: Samples came from the United States, Italy and Spain, spanning acute and convalescent COVID-19. T cells, B-cell-depleted T cells, or PBMCs provided the cDNA or gDNA that served as material.

How the authors handled the data: Amplifying reference gene primers gave estimates of nucleated cell counts. The data were produced by immunoSEQ multiplex PCR, yet TCRdb's version contains in-frame clones alone and is incomplete. That table furnishes V, J and clone size, whereas the DNA furnished D and trimming. The repertoire holds around 50,000 clones, with 83% as singletons. The ends were cut back, 2 bases at V and 3 bases at J, with 7 bases in the middle. Germline V gene data show CDR1 as SGHVS and CDR2 as FQNEAQ. The CDR3 spans 14 residues. Sequencing was done on a sample of peripheral blood. The genes are TRBV7-8 and TRBJ2-2, with D perhaps matching TRBD1 (5 bases). The clonotype originates from a human donor in a cohort sampled during active COVID-19. CDR3 protein: CASSLSRDTGELFF. The CDR3 bases are TGTGCCAGCAGCTTATCCAGGGACACCGGGGAGCTGTTTTTT.